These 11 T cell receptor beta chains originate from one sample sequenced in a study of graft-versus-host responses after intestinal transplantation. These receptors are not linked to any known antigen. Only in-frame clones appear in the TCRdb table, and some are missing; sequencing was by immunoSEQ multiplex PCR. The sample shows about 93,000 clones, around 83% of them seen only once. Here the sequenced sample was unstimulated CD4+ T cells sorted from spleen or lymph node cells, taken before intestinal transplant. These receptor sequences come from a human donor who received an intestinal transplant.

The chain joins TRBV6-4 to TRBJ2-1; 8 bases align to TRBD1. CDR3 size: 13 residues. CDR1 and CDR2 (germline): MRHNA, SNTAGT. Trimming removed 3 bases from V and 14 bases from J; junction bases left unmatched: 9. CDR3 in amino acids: CASSEHRQGAKFF. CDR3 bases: TGTGCCAGCAGTGAGCATCGCCAGGGGGCTAAGTTCTTC.

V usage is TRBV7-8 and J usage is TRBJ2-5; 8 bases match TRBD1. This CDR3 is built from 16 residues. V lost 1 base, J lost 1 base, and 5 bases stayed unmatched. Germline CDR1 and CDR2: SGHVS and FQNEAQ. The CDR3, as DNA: TGTGCCAGCAGCTTAGGCCTAGGACAGGGCCAAGAGACCCAGTACTTC. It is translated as CASSLGLGQGQETQYF.

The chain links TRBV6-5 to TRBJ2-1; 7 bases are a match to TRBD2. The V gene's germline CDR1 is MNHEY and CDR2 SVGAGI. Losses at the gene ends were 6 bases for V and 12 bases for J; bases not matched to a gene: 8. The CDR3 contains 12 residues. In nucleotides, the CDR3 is TGTGCCAGCAGAAGCTACCGGGGGGTGCAGTTCTTC. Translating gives CASRSYRGVQFF.

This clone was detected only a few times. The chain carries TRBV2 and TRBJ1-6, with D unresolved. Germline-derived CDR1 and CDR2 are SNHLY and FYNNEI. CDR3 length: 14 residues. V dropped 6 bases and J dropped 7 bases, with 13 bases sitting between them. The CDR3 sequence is CASSNLGGNSPLHF. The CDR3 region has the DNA TGTGCCAGCAGCAACCTCGGAGGGAATTCACCCCTCCACTTT.

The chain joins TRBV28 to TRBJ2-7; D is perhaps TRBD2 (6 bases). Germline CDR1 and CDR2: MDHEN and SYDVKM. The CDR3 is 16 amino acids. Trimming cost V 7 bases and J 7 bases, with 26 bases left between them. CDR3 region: CASKLPLPQGGGEQYF. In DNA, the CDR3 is TGTGCCAGCAAGTTACCCCTCCCGCAGGGTGGAGGGGAGCAGTACTTC.

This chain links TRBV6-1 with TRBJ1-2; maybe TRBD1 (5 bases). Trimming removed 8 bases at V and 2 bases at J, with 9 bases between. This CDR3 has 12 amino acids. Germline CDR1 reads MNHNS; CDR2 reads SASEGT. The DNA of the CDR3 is TGTGCCAGCGCGGGGGGGAACTATGGCTACACCTTC. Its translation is CASAGGNYGYTF.

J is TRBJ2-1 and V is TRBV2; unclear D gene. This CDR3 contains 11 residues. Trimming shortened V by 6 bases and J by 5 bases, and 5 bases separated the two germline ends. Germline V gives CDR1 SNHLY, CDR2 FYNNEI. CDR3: CASSFNNEQFF. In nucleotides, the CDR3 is TGTGCCAGCAGCTTTAACAATGAGCAGTTCTTC.

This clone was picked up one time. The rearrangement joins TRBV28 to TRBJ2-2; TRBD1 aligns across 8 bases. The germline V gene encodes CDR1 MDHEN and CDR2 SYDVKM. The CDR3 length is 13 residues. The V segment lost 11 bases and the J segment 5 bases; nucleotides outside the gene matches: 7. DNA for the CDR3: TGTGCCGGGAGGACAGGGCGAACCGGGGAGCTGTTTTTT. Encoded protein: CAGRTGRTGELFF.

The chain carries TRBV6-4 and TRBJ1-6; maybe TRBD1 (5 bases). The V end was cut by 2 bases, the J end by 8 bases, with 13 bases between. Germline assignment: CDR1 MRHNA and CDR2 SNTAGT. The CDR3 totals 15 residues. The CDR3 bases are TGTGCCAGCAGTGACATGGGGGGATCGTATTCACCCCTCCACTTT. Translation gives CASSDMGGSYSPLHF.

DNA for the CDR3: TGTGCCAGCAGCTTAGAAGGGGGCATTAACTATGGCTACACCTTC. Amino acid sequence: CASSLEGGINYGYTF. This rearrangement joins TRBV7-2 to TRBJ1-2; 7 positions match TRBD1. Trimming removed 1 base from V and 1 base from J; junction bases left unmatched: 3. The CDR3 has 15 amino acids. CDR1 is SGHTA, CDR2 FQGNSA, per germline.

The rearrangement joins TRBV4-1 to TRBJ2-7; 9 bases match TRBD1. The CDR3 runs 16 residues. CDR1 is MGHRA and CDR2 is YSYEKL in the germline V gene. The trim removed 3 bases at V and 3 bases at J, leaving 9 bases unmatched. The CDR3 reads CASSHDTGQGSYEQYF. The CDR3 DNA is TGCGCCAGCAGCCATGATACGGGACAGGGAAGCTACGAGCAGTACTTC.